The source of this TCR beta chain is a study of neurological immune-mediated disorders. The sample holds many counts of this clonotype. Time point in this sample: longitudinal time-point 3. Unsorted libraries were prepared from 2 million PBMCs held at -80 C. The cDNA was synthesized by means of template-switch 5'RACE, which was carried out with 10-nucleotide random UMIs. TCRdb called the 5' RACE reads again in MiXCR, with one record for every CDR3 protein. Of approximately 58,000 distinct CDR3 sequences in the sample, more than 7% were seen once. This CDR3 region has 15 residues. Per the germline V gene, CDR1 is SGHTA and CDR2 is FQGNSA. Trimming removed 4 bases at V and 8 bases at J, with 18 bases between.

The V and J genes are TRBV7-2 and TRBJ2-1; D perhaps matches TRBD1 (6 bases). This sequence originates from a woman between 40 and 50 years old in good health. The sample was PBMCs. The CDR3 DNA is TGTGCCAGCAGCTCGGGGAACAGGGTGTGGGATGAGCAGTTCTTC. It yields the protein CASSSGNRVWDEQFF.